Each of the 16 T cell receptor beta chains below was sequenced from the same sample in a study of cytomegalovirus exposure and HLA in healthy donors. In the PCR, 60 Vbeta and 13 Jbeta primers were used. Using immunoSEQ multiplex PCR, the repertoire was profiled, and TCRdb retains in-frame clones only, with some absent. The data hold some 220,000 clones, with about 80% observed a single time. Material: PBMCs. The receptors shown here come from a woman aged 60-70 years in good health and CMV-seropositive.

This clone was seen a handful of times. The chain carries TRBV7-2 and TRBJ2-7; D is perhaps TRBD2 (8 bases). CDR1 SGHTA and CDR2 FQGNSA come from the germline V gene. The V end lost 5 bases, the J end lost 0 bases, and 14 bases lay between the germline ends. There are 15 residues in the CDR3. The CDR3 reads CASSPGGTASYEQYF. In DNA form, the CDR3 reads TGTGCCAGCAGCCCGGGGGGGACAGCCTCCTACGAGCAGTACTTC.

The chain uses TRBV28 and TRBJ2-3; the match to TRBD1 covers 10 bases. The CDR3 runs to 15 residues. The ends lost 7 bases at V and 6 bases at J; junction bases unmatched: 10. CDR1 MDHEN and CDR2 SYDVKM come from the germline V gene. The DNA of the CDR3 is TGTGCCAGCACCCTCGCCGACAGGGGGCCCGATACGCAGTATTTT. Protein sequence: CASTLADRGPDTQYF. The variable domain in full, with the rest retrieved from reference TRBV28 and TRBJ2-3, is DVKVTQSSRYLVKRTGEKVFLECVQDMDHENMFWYRQDPGLGLRLIYFSYDVKMKEKGDIPEGYSVSREKKERFSLILESASTNQTSMYLCASTLADRGPDTQYFGPGTRLTVL.

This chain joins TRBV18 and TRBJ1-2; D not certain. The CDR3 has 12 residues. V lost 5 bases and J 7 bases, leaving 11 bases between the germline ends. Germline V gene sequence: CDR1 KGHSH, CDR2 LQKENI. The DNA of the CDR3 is TGTGCCAGCTCAGCAGATCCTCTTGGCTACACCTTC. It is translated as CASSADPLGYTF.

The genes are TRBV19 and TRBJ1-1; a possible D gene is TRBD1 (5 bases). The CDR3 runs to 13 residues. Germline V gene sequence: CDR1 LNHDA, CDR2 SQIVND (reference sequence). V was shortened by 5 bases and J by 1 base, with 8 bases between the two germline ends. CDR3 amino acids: CASSFRGNTEAFF. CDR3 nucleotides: TGTGCCAGTAGTTTTAGGGGGAACACTGAAGCTTTCTTT.

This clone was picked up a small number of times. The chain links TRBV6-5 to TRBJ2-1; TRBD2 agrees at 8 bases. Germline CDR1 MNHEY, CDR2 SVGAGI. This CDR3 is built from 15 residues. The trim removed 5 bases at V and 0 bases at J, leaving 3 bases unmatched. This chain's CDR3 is CASSKTSDSYNEQFF. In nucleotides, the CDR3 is TGTGCCAGCAGTAAGACTAGCGACTCCTACAATGAGCAGTTCTTC.

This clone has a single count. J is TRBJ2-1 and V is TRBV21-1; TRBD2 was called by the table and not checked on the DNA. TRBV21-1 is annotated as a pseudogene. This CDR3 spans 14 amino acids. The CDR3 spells CASSPRGYNNEQFF. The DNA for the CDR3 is TGTGCCAGCAGCCCCCGGGGGTACAACAATGAGCAGTTCTTC.

CDR3 amino acids: CASVRTGTEKLFF. The DNA for the CDR3 is TGTGCCAGCGTGAGGACAGGAACTGAAAAACTGTTTTTT. V gene TRBV28 combines with J gene TRBJ1-4, with 7 bases that match TRBD1. CDR1 and CDR2 (germline): MDHEN, SYDVKM. V lost 8 bases, J lost 7 bases, and 7 bases stayed unmatched. The CDR3 covers 13 residues.

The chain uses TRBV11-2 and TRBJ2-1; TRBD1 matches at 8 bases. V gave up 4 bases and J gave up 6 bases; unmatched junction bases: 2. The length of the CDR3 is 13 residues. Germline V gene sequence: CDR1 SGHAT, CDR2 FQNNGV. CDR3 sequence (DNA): TGTGCCAGCAGCTGGACAGGGTCCAATGAGCAGTTCTTC. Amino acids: CASSWTGSNEQFF.

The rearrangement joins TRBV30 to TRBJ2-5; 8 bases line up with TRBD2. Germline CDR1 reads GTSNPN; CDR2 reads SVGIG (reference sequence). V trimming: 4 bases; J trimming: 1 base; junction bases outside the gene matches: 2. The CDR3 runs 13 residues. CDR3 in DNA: TGTGCCTGGATTACTAGCGGCCAAGAGACCCAGTACTTC. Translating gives CAWITSGQETQYF.

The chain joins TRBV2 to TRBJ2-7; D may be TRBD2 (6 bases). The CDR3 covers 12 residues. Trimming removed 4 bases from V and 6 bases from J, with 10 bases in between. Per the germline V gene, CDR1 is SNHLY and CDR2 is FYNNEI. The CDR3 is CASSGDSGEQYF. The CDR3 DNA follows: TGTGCCAGCAGTGGGGACTCTGGCGAGCAGTACTTC.

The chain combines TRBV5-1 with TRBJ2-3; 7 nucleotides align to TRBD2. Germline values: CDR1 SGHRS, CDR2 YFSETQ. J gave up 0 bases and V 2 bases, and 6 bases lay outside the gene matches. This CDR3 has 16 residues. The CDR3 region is CASSLNGGGSTDTQYF. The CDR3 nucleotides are TGCGCCAGCAGCTTAAATGGGGGGGGAAGCACAGATACGCAGTATTTT.

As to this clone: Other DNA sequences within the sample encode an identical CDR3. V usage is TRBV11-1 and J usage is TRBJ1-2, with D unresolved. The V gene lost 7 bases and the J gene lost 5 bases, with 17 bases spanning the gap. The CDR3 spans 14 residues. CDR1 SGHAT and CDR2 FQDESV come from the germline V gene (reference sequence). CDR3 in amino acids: CASTIDRDFYGYTF. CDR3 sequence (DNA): TGTGCCAGCACCATCGACCGAGACTTTTATGGCTACACCTTC.

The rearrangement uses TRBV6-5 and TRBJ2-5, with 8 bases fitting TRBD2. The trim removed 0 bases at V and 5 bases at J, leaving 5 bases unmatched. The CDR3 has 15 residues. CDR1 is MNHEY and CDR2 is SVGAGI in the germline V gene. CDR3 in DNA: TGTGCCAGCAGTTACTCGGGACTAGTAGGCGAGACCCAGTACTTC. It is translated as CASSYSGLVGETQYF.

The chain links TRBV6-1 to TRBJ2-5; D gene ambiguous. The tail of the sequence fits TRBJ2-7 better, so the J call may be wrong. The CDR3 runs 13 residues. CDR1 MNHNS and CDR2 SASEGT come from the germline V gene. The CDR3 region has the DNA TGTGCCAGCATGTCCCGGCGGTACTACGAGCAGTACTTC. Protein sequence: CASMSRRYYEQYF.

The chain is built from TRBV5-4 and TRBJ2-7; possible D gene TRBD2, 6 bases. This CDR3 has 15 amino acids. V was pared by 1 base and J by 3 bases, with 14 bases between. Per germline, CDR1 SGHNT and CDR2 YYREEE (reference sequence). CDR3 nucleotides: TGTGCCAGCAGCTTGAGGTCGAGACTAGGCTACGAGCAGTACTTC. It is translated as CASSLRSRLGYEQYF.

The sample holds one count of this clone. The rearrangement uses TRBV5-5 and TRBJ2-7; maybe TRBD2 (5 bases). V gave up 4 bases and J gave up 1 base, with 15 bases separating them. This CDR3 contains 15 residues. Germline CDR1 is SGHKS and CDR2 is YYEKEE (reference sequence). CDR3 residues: CASSLAPGGSYEQYF. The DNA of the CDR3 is TGTGCCAGCAGCCTAGCTCCCGGAGGTTCCTACGAGCAGTACTTC.